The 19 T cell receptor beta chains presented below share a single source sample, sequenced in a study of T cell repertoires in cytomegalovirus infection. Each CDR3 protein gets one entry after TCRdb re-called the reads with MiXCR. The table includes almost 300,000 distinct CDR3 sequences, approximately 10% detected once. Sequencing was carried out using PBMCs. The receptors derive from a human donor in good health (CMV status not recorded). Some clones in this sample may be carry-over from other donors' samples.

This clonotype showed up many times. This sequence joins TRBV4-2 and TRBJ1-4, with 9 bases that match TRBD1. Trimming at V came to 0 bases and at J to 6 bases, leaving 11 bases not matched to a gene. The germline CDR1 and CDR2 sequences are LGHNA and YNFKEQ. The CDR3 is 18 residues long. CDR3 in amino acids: CASSQDRVAGQGYEKLFF. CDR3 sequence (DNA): TGTGCCAGCAGCCAAGATCGGGTAGCGGGACAGGGATATGAAAAACTGTTTTTT.

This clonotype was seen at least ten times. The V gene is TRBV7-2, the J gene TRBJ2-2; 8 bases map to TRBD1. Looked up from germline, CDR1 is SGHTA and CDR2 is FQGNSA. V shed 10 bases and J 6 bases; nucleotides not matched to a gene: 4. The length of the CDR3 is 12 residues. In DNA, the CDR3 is TGTGCCACAGGACAGGGCTCCGGGGAGCTGTTTTTT. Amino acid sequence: CATGQGSGELFF.

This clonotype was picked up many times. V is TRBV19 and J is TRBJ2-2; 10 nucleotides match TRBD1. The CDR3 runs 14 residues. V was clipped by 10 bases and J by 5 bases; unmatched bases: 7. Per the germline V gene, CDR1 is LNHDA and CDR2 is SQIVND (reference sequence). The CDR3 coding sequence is TGTGCCACCAGAGGGACAGGGGTTACCGGGGAGCTGTTTTTT. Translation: CATRGTGVTGELFF. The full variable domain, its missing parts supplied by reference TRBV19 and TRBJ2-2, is DGGITQSPKYLFRKEGQNVTLSCEQNLNHDAMYWYRQDPGQGLRLIYYSQIVNDFQKGDIAEGYSVSREKKESFPLTVTSAQKNPTAFYLCATRGTGVTGELFFGEGSRLTVL.

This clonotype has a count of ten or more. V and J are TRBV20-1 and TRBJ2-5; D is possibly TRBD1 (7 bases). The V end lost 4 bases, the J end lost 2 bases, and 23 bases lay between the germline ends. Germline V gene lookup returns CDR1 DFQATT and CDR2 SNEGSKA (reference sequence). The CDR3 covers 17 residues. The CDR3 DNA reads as TGCAGTGCTACCCCTCTGGGCAGGGGGACTTCTCAAGAGACCCAGTACTTC. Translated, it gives CSATPLGRGTSQETQYF.

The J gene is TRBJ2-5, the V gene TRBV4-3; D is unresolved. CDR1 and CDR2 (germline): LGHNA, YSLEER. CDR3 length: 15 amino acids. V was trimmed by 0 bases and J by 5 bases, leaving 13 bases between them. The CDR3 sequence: CASSQDRVAWETQYF. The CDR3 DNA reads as TGCGCCAGCAGCCAAGATCGAGTAGCATGGGAGACCCAGTACTTC.

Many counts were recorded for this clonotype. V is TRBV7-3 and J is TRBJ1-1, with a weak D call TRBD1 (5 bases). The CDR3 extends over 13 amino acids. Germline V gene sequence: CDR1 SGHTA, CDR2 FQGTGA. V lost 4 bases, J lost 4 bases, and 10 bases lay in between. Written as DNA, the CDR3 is TGTGCCAGCAGCTCCCCCGGGACCACTGAAGCTTTCTTT. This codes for CASSSPGTTEAFF. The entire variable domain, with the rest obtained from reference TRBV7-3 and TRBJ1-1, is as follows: GAGVSQTPSNKVTEKGKYVELRCDPISGHTALYWYRQSLGQGPEFLIYFQGTGAADDSGLPNDRFFAVRPEGSVSTLKIQRTERGDSAVYLCASSSPGTTEAFFGQGTRLTVV.

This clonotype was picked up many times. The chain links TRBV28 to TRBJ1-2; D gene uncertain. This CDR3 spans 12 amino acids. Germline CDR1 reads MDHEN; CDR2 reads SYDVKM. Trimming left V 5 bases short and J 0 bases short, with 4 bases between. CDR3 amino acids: CASSTSNYGYTF. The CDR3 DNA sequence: TGTGCCAGCAGTACCTCTAACTATGGCTACACCTTC.

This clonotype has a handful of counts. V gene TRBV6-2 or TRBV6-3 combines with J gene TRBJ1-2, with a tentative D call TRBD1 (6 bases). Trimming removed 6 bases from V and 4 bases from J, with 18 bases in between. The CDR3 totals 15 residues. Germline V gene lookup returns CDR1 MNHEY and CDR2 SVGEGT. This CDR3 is CASSRDAGGFYGYTF. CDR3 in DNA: TGTGCCAGCAGCCGGGATGCTGGGGGCTTCTATGGCTACACCTTC.

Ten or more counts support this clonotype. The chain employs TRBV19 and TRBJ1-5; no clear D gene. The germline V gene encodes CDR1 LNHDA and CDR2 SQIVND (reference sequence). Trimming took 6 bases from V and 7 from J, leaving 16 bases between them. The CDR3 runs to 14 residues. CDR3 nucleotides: TGTGCCAGTAGCCGAAACGAGGGATTACAGCCCCAGCATTTT. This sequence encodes CASSRNEGLQPQHF.

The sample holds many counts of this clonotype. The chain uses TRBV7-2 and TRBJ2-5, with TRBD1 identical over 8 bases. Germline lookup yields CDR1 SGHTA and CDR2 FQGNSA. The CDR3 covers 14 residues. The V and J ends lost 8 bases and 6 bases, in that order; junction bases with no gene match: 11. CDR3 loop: CASAEDRVGQTQYF. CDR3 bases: TGTGCCAGCGCTGAGGACAGGGTTGGACAGACCCAGTACTTC.

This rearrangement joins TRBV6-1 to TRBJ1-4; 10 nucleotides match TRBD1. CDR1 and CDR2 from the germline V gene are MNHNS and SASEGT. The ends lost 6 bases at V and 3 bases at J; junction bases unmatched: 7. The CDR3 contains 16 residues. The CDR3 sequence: CASRRQGAGANEKLFF. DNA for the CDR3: TGTGCCAGCAGAAGACAGGGGGCGGGAGCTAATGAAAAACTGTTTTTT.

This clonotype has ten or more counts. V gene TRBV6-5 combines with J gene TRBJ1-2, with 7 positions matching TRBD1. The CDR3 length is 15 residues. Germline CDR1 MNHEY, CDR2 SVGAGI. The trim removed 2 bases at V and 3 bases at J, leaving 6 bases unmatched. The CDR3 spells CASSYGGTGDYGYTF. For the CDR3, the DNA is TGTGCCAGCAGTTACGGCGGCACAGGGGACTATGGCTACACCTTC.

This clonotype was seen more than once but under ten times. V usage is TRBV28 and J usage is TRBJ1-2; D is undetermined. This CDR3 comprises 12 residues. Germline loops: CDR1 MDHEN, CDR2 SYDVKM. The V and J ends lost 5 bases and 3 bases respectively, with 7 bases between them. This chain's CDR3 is CASSGQDYGYTF. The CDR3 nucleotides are TGTGCCAGCAGTGGGCAGGACTATGGCTACACCTTC.

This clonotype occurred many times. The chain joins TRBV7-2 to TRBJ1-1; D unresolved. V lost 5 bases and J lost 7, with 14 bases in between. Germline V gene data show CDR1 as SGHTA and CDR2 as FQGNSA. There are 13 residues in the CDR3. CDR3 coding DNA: TGTGCCAGCAGCACACGTGGTCTCGGTGAAGCTTTCTTT. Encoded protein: CASSTRGLGEAFF.

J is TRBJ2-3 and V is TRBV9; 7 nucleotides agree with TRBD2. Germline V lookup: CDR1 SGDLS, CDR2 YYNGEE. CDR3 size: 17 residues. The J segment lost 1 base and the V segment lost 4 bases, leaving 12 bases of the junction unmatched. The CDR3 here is CASSTRFGLVGTDTQYF. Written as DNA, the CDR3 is TGTGCCAGCAGCACCCGTTTTGGACTAGTCGGCACAGATACGCAGTATTTT.

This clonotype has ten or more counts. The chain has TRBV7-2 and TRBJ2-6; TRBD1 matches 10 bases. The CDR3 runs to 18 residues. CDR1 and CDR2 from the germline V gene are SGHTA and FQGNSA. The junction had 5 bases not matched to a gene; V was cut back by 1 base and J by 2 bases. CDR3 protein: CASSLERTGGTGANVLTF. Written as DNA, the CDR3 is TGTGCCAGCAGCTTAGAAAGGACAGGGGGTACTGGGGCCAACGTCCTGACTTTC.

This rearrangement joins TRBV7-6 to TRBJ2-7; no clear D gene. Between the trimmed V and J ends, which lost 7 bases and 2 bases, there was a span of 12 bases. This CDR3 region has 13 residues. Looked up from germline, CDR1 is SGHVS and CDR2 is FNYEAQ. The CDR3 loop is CASNPLPTYEQYV. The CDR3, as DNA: TGTGCCAGCAACCCCCTTCCCACCTACGAGCAGTACGTC.

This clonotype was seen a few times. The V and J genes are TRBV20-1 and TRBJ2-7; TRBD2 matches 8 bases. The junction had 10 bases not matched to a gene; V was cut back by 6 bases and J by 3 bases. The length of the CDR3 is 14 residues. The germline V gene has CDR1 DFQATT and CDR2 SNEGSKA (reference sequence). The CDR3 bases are TGCAGTGCCTTCCTAGCGGGCCTAGGCTACGAGCAGTACTTC. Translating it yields CSAFLAGLGYEQYF.

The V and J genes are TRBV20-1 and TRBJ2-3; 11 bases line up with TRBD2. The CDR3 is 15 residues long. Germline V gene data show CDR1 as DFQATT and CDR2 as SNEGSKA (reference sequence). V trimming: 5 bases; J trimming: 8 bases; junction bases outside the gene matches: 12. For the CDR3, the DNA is TGCAGTGCTCTCCCCCTAGCGGGGGGCTGGGGTACGCAGTATTTT. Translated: CSALPLAGGWGTQYF.